This T cell receptor beta chain was recorded in a study of PD-1 blockade in mismatch repair-deficient tumors. PCR or immunohistochemistry showed mismatch repair deficiency in every enrolled patient. TCRs were sequenced from a few patients responding to pembrolizumab. Clones were read by immunoSEQ multiplex PCR, and TCRdb kept only the in-frame ones, dropping some. The sample lists 90,000 to 120,000 clones, 82% occurring once. Overall study results and limits: Tumor-resident clones, often undetectable pretreatment in blood, expanded then contracted after pembrolizumab.

CDR1 is SEHNR, CDR2 FQNEAQ, per germline (reference sequence). The CDR3 has 15 amino acids. The V segment lost 3 bases and the J segment 2 bases; nucleotides outside the gene matches: 4. On this clone: Its antigen is currently unknown.

The V gene is TRBV7-9, the J gene TRBJ2-1, with 7 positions matching TRBD2. This specimen consisted of peripheral blood, obtained approximately 8 months after starting pembrolizumab. The TCR originated in an adult with mismatch repair-deficient cancer. The CDR3 nucleotides read TGTGCCAGCAGCTTGGGCGGGAGCACCTACAATGAGCAGTTCTTC. This gives the protein CASSLGGSTYNEQFF.